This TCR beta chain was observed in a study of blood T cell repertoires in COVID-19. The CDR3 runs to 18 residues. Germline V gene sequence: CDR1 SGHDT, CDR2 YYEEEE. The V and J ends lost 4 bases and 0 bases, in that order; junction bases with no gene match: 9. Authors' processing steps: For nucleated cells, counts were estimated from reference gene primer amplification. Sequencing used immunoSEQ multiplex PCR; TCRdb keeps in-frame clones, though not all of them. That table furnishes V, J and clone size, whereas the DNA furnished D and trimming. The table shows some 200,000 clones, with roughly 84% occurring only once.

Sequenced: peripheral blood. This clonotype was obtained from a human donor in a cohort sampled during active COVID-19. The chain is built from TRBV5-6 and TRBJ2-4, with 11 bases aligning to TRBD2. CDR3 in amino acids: CASSRGLAGSLAKNIQYF. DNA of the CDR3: TGTGCCAGCAGCCGAGGACTAGCGGGTTCTCTAGCCAAAAACATTCAGTACTTC.